This entry features one TCR beta chain sequence. This clonotype was recorded at least ten times. Its antigen is currently not known. A read error may account for a junction end that differs from germline. These data are taken from a study of Graves' ophthalmopathy and Graves' hyperthyroidism (dated by TCRdb to between 2017 and 2018). In terms of the full investigation: Peripheral blood was collected before any treatment was given, at the time of initial diagnosis. In several hyperthyroidism patients, the T-cell repertoire of thyroid tissue was compared with the T-cell repertoire of blood. In total, 135 blood samples were TCR-sequenced: fewer than 50 ophthalmopathy, roughly 80 hyperthyroidism and about 17 hyperthyroidism-to-ophthalmopathy patients. To tell Graves' ophthalmopathy apart from Graves' hyperthyroidism, and to predict which patients would progress to ophthalmopathy, the study relied on TCR beta repertoire signatures. To explore V-J signatures distinguishing ophthalmopathy from hyperthyroidism, a discovery set of 100 patients (roughly 45 ophthalmopathy, roughly 55 stable hyperthyroidism) was enrolled. The 75 to 100 discovery patients were randomly split 7:3 into training and test sets. Following sample collection, hyperthyroidism patients were given methimazole at a starting dose of 30 mg daily, and ophthalmopathy patients were given high-dose intravenous methylprednisolone. An independent validation cohort comprised roughly 20 hyperthyroidism patients and some 16 patients who later progressed from hyperthyroidism to ophthalmopathy. Study-wide conclusions, independent of this receptor: In cross-validation, the 13-signature model distinguished ophthalmopathy from stable hyperthyroidism with approximately 90% sensitivity and about 84% specificity, and in the test set the corresponding values were about 80% and 75%. Most expanded thyroid clonotypes with frequency above 0.001 were also detected in blood, suggesting blood repertoires may reflect the thyroid immune response. In validation, the model predicted ophthalmopathy progression with more than 55% sensitivity and around 72% specificity; some twelve predicted patients were CT-confirmed with GO in a median of approximately 6.2 months. Sample size was not predetermined statistically, and investigators were not blinded to group allocation.

The ophthalmopathy patients had moderately to severely active disease, with a Clinical Activity Score of 3 or higher, a NOSPECS grade of 4 or higher, and a disease duration of less than 3 months. Patients with other autoimmune diseases, uncontrolled infections, pregnancy or lactation were excluded from the study. Clinical symptoms, serum thyroxine, TRAb, thyroid ultrasound and orbital computed tomography were used for diagnosis. Using Ficoll-Paque density gradient centrifugation, PBMCs were isolated from less than 11 ml of fresh peripheral blood. Total RNA was extracted with Trizol reagent and quality-checked on an Agilent 2100 Bioanalyzer. Reading the germline V gene gives CDR1 SGHRS and CDR2 YFSETQ. The CDR3 goes from the cysteine to the phenylalanine over 14 residues. The only DNA kept is the CDR3, 42 bases in frame from the first base. For repertoire sequencing, TCR beta CDR3 regions were amplified from RNA transcripts. A first-round RT-PCR used HTBI primers with the Qiagen OneStep RT-PCR kit, followed by a second-round multiplex PCR, size selection and purification. The libraries underwent paired-end sequencing with 100 bp reads on an Illumina HiSeq2000. The authors' analysis ran thus. Reads were processed with SOAPnuke, discarding reads with adapters, uncalled bases, mean Phred below 15, or no exact constant-primer or identifier match. COPE v1.2.5 was used to merge high-quality paired reads. Each unique nucleotide sequence was treated as a clonotype, and MiTCR v1.1 was used to align the clonotypes to the IMGT TRB V, D and J references. Analysis was restricted to V-J combinations with a frequency above 0.0001, which covered 99.2% of repertoires. For each V-J combination, a TCR clonal expansion and chaos score was defined as the ratio of F50 clonal expansion to chaos observed in the TCRdist matrix. Features were reduced by Welch's t-statistics and random forest to roughly 14 V-J combinations, which fed a naive Bayes classifier. The Morisita-Horn index was used to measure how similar the thyroid and blood repertoires were. TCRdb reran the public reads through fastp at Q25 and MiXCR, keeping productive beta chains. For every CDR3 protein sequence, its rows merge into one entry that carries the most common genes and DNA. The V and J calls and clone size come from TCRdb's table, not from the authors' own analysis. The sample table lists about 500,000 distinct CDR3 sequences, over 13% of them with a count of one. Clones ranked in the top ten supply about 9.4% of the sample.

Recombination linked TRBV5-1 to TRBJ2-7, and 9 junctional nucleotides match TRBD1. Sequencing was carried out using blood. This clonotype was sampled from a woman in her 30s with Graves' ophthalmopathy. Donor details come from another sample of the same person, matched by shared clones. The DNA sequence is as follows: TGTGCCAGCCACCGGGACAGGGCTACCTACGAGCAGTACTTC. This translates into CASHRDRATYEQYF. The reference TRBV5-1 and TRBJ2-7 proteins fill in what lies around the CDR3, so the full variable domain reads KAGVTQTPRYLIKTRGQQVTLSCSPISGHRSVSWYQQTPGQGLQFLFEYFSETQRNKGNFPGRFSGRQFSNSRSEMNVSTLELGDSALYLCASHRDRATYEQYFGPGTRLTVT.